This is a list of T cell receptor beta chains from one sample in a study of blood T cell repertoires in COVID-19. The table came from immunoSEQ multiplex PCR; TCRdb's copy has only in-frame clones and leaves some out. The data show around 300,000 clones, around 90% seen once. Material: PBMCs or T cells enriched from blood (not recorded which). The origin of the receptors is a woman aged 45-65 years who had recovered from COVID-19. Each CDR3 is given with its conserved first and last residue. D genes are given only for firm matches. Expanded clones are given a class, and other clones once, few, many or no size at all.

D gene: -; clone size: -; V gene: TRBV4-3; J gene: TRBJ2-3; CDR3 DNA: TGCGCCAGGACCCCCGTAGCGGAGTTACTAGATACGCAGTATTTT; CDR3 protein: CARTPVAELLDTQYF
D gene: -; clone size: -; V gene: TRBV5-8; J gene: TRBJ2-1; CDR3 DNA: TGTGCCAGCAGCTCCCGCACTAGTGTCTCCTACAATGAGCAGTTCTTC; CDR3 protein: CASSSRTSVSYNEQFF
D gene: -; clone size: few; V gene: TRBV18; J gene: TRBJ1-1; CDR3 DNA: TGTGCCAGCTCACCACGTAGGGGGTCAAATGAAGCTTTCTTT; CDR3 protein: CASSPRRGSNEAFF
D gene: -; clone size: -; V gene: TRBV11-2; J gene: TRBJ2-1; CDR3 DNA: TGTGCCAGCAGCTTGGGGCCCGGCGGGATCTACAATGAGCAGTTCTTC; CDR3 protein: CASSLGPGGIYNEQFF
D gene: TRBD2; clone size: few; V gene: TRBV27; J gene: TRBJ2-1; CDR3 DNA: TGTGCCAGCAGCCCATTGACTAGCGGGAGGGCCTCGGGTGAGCAGTTCTTC; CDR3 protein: CASSPLTSGRASGEQFF
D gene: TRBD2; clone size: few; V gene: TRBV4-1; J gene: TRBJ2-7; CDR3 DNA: TGCGCCAGCAGCCAAGACCTAGCGGGAATTCGGTCCTACGAGCAGTACTTC; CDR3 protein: CASSQDLAGIRSYEQYF
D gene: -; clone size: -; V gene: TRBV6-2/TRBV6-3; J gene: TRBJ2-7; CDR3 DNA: TGTGCCAGCAGTTACTCCTCCCGCGGGCAGTACTTC; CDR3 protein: CASSYSSRGQYF
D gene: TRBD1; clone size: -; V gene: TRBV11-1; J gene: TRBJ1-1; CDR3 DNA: TGTGCCAGCACCCCGGACAGGGGCATCACTGAAGCTTTCTTT; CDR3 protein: CASTPDRGITEAFF
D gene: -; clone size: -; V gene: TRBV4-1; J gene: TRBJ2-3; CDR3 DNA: TGCGCCAGCAGCCAAGGGGGGGCGGGAGTTATAGATACGCAGTATTTT; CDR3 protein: CASSQGGAGVIDTQYF
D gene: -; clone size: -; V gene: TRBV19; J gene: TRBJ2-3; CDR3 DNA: TGTGCCAGTAGCAACCAGTGGGCCGGGGTAGATACGCAGTATTTT; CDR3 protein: CASSNQWAGVDTQYF
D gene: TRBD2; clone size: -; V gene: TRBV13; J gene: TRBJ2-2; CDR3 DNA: TGTGCCAGCAGGCGGACTAGTATCACCGGGGAGCTGTTTTTT; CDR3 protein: CASRRTSITGELFF
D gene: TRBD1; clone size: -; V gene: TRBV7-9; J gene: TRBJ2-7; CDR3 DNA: TGTGCCAGCAGCAGCCCGGGACAGGGGCGCGAGCAGTACTTC; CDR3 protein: CASSSPGQGREQYF